This TCR beta chain is from a study of T cells in localized non-small cell lung cancer. Study outcomes and limitations: Uninvolved adjacent lung had more T cell clonality than any other tissue, topping tumor. One tumor region alone was sequenced, and heterogeneity therefore remains possible. Longer overall survival associated with higher blood T cell density; shorter survival with higher adjacent-lung clonality.

Some clones are missing from TCRdb's copy, which holds only in-frame ones; the method was immunoSEQ multiplex PCR. The sample lists under 3,500 clones, approximately 24% occurring once. This clone was counted many times. As yet, its antigen is unknown. At the DNA level, this CDR3 is encoded by other sequences in the same sample as well. CDR3 length: 11 residues. V was cut by 6 bases and J by 0 bases, with 3 bases left in between. The source was lung tumor tissue, collected before any cancer treatment. The J gene is TRBJ2-7, the V gene TRBV6-7; no definite D call. TRBV6-7 is given ORF status, its function remaining uncertain. The TCR comes from a man between 35 and 75 years old with stage I squamous cell lung carcinoma. The CDR3 DNA is TGTGCCAGCAGGATCTCCTACGAGCAGTACTTC. Protein: CASRISYEQYF.